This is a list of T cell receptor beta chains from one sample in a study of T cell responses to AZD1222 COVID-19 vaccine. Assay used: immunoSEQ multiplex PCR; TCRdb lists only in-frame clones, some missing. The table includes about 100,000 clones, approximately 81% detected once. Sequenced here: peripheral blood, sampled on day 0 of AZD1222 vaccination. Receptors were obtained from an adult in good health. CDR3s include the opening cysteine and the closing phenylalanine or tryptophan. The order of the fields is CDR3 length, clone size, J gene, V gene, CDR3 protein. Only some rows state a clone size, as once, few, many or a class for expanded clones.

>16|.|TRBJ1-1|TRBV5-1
CASSLGALNPNTEAFF
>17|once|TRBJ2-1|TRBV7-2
CASSSRGDITVNNEQFF
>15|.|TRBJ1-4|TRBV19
CASSITGQGGEKLFF
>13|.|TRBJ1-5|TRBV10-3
CAITGGRGQPQHF
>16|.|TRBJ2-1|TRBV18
CASSPPSSGGGNEQFF
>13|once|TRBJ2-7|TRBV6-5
CASIRDRVHEQYF
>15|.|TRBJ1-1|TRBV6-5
CASSYLRGMNTEAFF
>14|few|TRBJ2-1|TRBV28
CASRRESGFNEQFF
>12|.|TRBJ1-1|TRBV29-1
CSVRTGDTEAFF
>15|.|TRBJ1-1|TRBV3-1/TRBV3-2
CASSHWTGLNTEAFF
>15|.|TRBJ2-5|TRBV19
CASSRTSGRRETQYF
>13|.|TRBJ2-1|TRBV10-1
CASSRQGTNEQFF
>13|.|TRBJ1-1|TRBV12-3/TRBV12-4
CASSSQMNTEAFF
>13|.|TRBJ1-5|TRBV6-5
CASSQTVLQPQHF
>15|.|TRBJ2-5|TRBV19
CASSISGGLQETQYF
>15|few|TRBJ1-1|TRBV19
CASSIRLEGSTEAFF
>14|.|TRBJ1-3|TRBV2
CASSIEVSGNTIYF
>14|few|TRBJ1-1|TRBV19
CASSVQGRGTEAFF
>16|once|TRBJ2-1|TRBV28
CASSLGGSGSYNEQFF
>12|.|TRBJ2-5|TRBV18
CASSFNRETQYF
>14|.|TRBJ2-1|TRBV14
CASSQYGAYNEQFF
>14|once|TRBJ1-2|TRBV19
CASTLDRGDYGYTF
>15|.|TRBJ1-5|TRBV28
CASRPGGGSNQPQHF
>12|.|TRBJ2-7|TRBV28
CASTMLGGEQYF
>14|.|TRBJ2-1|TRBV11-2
CASSSLPLNNEQFF
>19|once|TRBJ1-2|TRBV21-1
CASSKAGTGFDRANYGYTF
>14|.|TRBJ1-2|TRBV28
CASRLDTLNYGYTF
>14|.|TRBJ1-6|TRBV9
CASSVVGDNSPLHF
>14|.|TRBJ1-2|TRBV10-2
CASTTGQGSYGYTF
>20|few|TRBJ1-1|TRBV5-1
CASSLAGHGSGTGLNTEAFF
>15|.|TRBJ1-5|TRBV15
CATSIAGPLGQPQHF
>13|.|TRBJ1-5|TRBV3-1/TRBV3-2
CASSQGNFQPQHF
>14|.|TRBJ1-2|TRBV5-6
CASSLGTSRFGYTF
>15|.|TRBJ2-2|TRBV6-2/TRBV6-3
CASSFGQGASGELFF
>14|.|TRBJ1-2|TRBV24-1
CATSGWTDTHGYTF
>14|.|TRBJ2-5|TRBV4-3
CASSQGGRGETQYF
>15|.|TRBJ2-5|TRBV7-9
CASSPPGSGGKTQYF
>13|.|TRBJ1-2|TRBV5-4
CASSLRQDYGYTF
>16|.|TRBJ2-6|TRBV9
CASSGSGFAGANVLTF
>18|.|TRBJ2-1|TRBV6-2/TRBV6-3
CASSPLAGESNGYNEQFF
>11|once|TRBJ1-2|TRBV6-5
CAGSDVVRYTF
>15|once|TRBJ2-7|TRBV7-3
CASSRTSGIGYEQYF
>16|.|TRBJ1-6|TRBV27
CASSLLGTAANSPLHF
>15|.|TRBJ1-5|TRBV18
CASSPEPGAHQPQHF
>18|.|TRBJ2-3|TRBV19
CASSTPLAGDVMSDTQYF
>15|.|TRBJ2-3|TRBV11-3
CASSLLGQQTDTQYF
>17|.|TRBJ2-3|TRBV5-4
CASSLAVGRVSTDTQYF
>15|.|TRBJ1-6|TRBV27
CASSSRQEYNSPLHF
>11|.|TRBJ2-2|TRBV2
CASSNTGELFF
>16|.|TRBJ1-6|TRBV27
CASSFGGRAYNSPLHF
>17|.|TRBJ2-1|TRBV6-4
CASSDSGGRGKYNEQFF
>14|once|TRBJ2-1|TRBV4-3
CASSPGTGGDEQFF
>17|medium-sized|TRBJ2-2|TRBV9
CASSPRRGRAGTGELFF
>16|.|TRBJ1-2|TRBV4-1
CASSPGPARTYYGYTF